This T cell receptor (beta chain) emerged from a study of cytomegalovirus exposure and HLA in healthy donors. The germline gives CDR1 SGHTA, CDR2 FQGTGA. J lost 6 bases, V lost 4 bases, and 14 bases had no gene match. The CDR3 runs 18 residues. PCR primers comprised 60 Vbeta and 13 Jbeta primers. Generated by immunoSEQ multiplex PCR, the TCRdb table keeps only in-frame clones and is missing some. The sample has 150,000 to 200,000 clones, less than 90% seen once. Regarding the study as a whole: Many donors carried some public TCRs, although rarity characterized most TCR sequences.

As to this clone: Its antigen is unidentified.

The sequenced material came from PBMCs. This chain links TRBV7-3 with TRBJ2-3, with TRBD2 matching 12 bases. The clonotype comes from a boy aged 5-17 years in good health and CMV-seronegative. For the CDR3, the DNA is TGTGCCAGCAGCTCCCCGGGACTAGCGGGCTTAGAGTGGGATACGCAGTATTTT. This gives the protein CASSSPGLAGLEWDTQYF.